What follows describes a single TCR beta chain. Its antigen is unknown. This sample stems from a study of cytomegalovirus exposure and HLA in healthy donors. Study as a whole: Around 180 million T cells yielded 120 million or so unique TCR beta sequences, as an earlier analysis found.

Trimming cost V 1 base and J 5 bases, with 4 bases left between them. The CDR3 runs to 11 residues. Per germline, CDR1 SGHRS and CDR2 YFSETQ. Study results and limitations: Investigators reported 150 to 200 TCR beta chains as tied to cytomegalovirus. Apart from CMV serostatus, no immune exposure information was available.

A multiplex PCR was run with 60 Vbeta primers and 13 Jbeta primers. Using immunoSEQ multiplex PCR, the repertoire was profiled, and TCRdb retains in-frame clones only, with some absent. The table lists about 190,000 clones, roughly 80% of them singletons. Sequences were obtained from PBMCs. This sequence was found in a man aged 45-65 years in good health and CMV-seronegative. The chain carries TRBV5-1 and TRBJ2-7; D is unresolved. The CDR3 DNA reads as TGCGCCAGCAGCTTGCTTAACGAGCAGTACTTC. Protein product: CASSLLNEQYF.